Listed below are T cell receptor beta chains from one sample, sequenced in a study of blood T cell repertoires in COVID-19. Profiling relied on immunoSEQ multiplex PCR, and the TCRdb table lists in-frame clones only, not all of them. The data show roughly 40,000 clones, with 79% seen just once and approximately 23% held by the top ten. What was sequenced was peripheral blood. The receptor set was obtained from an older man with acute or convalescent COVID-19. CDR3s include the opening cysteine and the closing phenylalanine or tryptophan. D genes are given only for firm matches. The size entry is marked missing in some rows and otherwise reads once, few, many or a size class.

clone_size d_call j_call v_call cdr3_aa cdr3_nt
NA NA TRBJ1-2 TRBV11-2 CASSLELAASGYTF TGTGCCAGCAGCTTAGAGCTGGCCGCTTCCGGCTACACCTTC
NA NA TRBJ1-5 TRBV2 CASSAEGQPQHF TGTGCCAGCAGCGCAGAGGGTCAGCCCCAGCATTTT
few NA TRBJ2-2 TRBV11-2 CASSLDRAGALTGELFF TGTGCCAGCAGCTTAGATCGGGCAGGGGCGCTCACCGGGGAGCTGTTTTTT
NA NA TRBJ2-7 TRBV7-2 CASSVPGRGTYEQYF TGTGCCAGCAGCGTCCCCGGGCGGGGCACCTACGAGCAGTACTTC
few NA TRBJ2-7 TRBV27 CASSSTSPAYEQYF TGTGCCAGCAGTTCGACTAGTCCGGCCTACGAGCAGTACTTC
NA TRBD2 TRBJ2-2 TRBV5-4 CASSLGTSGATGELFF TGTGCCAGCAGCTTGGGAACTAGCGGGGCAACAGGGGAGCTGTTTTTT
NA NA TRBJ1-2 TRBV19 CASSFGPGNYGYTF TGTGCCAGTAGTTTCGGTCCAGGGAACTATGGCTACACCTTC
few TRBD2 TRBJ2-1 TRBV9 CASSPPGGTHRNEQFF TGTGCCAGCAGCCCTCCGGGAGGGACTCACAGAAATGAGCAGTTCTTC
NA NA TRBJ2-7 TRBV21-1 CASSKVGQLSYEQYF TGTGCCAGCAGCAAAGTAGGACAGCTCTCCTACGAGCAGTACTTC
NA TRBD2 TRBJ2-3 TRBV27 CASSPTSIPDTQYF TGTGCCAGCAGCCCGACTAGCATCCCAGATACGCAGTATTTT
NA TRBD2 TRBJ2-7 TRBV4-3 CASSQDHGTRWGYEQYF TGCGCCAGCAGCCAAGATCACGGGACTAGATGGGGCTACGAGCAGTACTTC
once TRBD2 TRBJ2-5 TRBV9 CASSVGLAAEETQYF TGTGCCAGCAGCGTAGGGCTAGCGGCCGAGGAGACCCAGTACTTC
NA NA TRBJ2-5 TRBV27 CASSLGDTQYF TGTGCCAGCAGTTTGGGAGACACCCAGTACTTC
NA NA TRBJ1-1 TRBV11-2 CASSLSLQGEAFF TGTGCCAGCAGCTTGAGTTTGCAGGGTGAAGCTTTCTTT
NA NA TRBJ2-1 TRBV7-2 CASSLASAASYNEQFF TGTGCCAGCAGCTTAGCTTCGGCGGCCAGCTACAATGAGCAGTTCTTC
NA TRBD2 TRBJ2-2 TRBV6-2/TRBV6-3 CASSSHGTSGTGELFF TGTGCCAGCAGTTCCCATGGGACTAGCGGGACAGGGGAGCTGTTTTTT
NA TRBD2 TRBJ2-1 TRBV2 CASSERASGGPYNEQFF TGTGCCAGCAGTGAACGGGCTAGCGGAGGCCCCTACAATGAGCAGTTCTTC
few TRBD2 TRBJ2-1 TRBV11-3 CASSLGLAGTYNEQFF TGTGCCAGCAGCTTAGGACTAGCGGGAACCTACAATGAGCAGTTCTTC